Shown below are 16 T cell receptor beta chains from a single sample sequenced in a study of cytomegalovirus exposure and HLA in healthy donors. This table comes from immunoSEQ multiplex PCR, and its TCRdb copy is limited to in-frame clones, with some not included. Of more than 300,000 clones in the sample, 75% to 90% were seen once. Sequenced material: PBMCs. These receptors all stem from a woman between 18 and 29 years old in good health and CMV-seronegative.

This chain uses TRBV27 with TRBJ2-7; TRBD1 matches 8 bases. Germline loops: CDR1 MNHEY, CDR2 SMNVEV (reference sequence). This CDR3 is 14 amino acids long. V dropped 5 bases and J dropped 6; count of bases not matched to a gene: 9. The CDR3 here is CASSPDRVPTEQYF. CDR3 in DNA: TGTGCCAGCAGTCCGGACAGGGTCCCCACCGAGCAGTACTTC.

This sequence joins TRBV18 and TRBJ2-3; 9 bases line up with TRBD1. The V and J ends lost 3 bases and 5 bases, in that order; junction bases with no gene match: 3. Germline-derived CDR1 and CDR2 are KGHSH and LQKENI. The CDR3 spans 14 residues. In DNA, the CDR3 is TGTGCCAGCTCACCTCTGGACAGGGGAGATACGCAGTATTTT. Amino acid sequence: CASSPLDRGDTQYF.

The rearrangement uses TRBV2 and TRBJ2-7, with 14 positions matching TRBD2. V was clipped by 7 bases and J by 3 bases; unmatched bases: 5. The CDR3 sequence is 15 residues long. Looked up from germline, CDR1 is SNHLY and CDR2 is FYNNEI. CDR3 coding DNA: TGTGCCAGCACAGGGACTAGCGGGAGACTCTACGAGCAGTACTTC. Translated, it gives CASTGTSGRLYEQYF.

J is TRBJ2-7 and V is TRBV5-4; perhaps TRBD2 as D (6 bases). This CDR3 comprises 15 residues. The ends were cut back, 0 bases at V and 5 bases at J, with 15 bases in the middle. CDR1 is SGHNT and CDR2 is YYREEE in the germline V gene (reference sequence). The chain's CDR3 is CASSLVWGEINEQYF. The CDR3 DNA reads as TGTGCCAGCAGCTTGGTTTGGGGGGAAATAAACGAGCAGTACTTC.

V usage is TRBV5-1 and J usage is TRBJ2-3; a possible D gene is TRBD1 (5 bases). This CDR3 comprises 14 residues. Germline-derived CDR1 and CDR2 are SGHRS and YFSETQ. The ends were cut back, 1 base at V and 1 base at J, with 7 bases in the middle. CDR3 nucleotide sequence: TGCGCCAGCAGCTTGTTGGGGCGCACAGATACGCAGTATTTT. Translated, it gives CASSLLGRTDTQYF.

Here the CDR3 DNA reads TGTGCCAGTCTTGGGTCTGAGGGAGAGACCCAGTACTTC. Protein sequence: CASLGSEGETQYF. This chain joins TRBV7-9 and TRBJ2-5, with D maybe TRBD2 (5 bases). Germline loops: CDR1 SEHNR, CDR2 FQNEAQ (reference sequence). The CDR3 extends over 13 amino acids. V was clipped by 9 bases and J by 4 bases, with 15 bases between them.

The V gene is TRBV6-1, the J gene TRBJ1-1; D unclear. Germline CDR1 is MNHNS and CDR2 is SASEGT. The CDR3 is made up of 17 amino acids. Between the trimmed V and J ends, which lost 1 base and 4 bases, there was a span of 19 bases. The CDR3 loop is CASSEESRGYSGTEAFF. CDR3 coding DNA: TGTGCCAGCAGTGAAGAGAGCCGAGGTTATTCGGGCACTGAAGCTTTCTTT.

The chain is built from TRBV6-4 and TRBJ1-5, with D perhaps TRBD1 (5 bases). Germline loops: CDR1 MRHNA, CDR2 SNTAGT. Trimming pared 3 bases from V and 6 bases from J, leaving 15 bases between. The CDR3 loop spans 15 amino acids. CDR3 coding DNA: TGTGCCAGCAGTGAACGTGCGGGGGACCCTCAGCCCCAGCATTTT. It specifies CASSERAGDPQPQHF.

In nucleotides, the CDR3 is TGCGCCAGCAGCCCCAACCGGCAGGACTATGGCTACACCTTC. The encoded protein is CASSPNRQDYGYTF. The V gene is TRBV4-1, the J gene TRBJ1-2, with unresolved D. V gave up 4 bases and J gave up 3 bases, with 12 bases separating them. CDR1 and CDR2 (germline): MGHRA, YSYEKL. This CDR3 comprises 14 residues.

The chain combines TRBV5-1 with TRBJ2-2; TRBD2 matches at 7 bases. The germline V gene has CDR1 SGHRS and CDR2 YFSETQ. V lost 1 base, J lost 5 bases, and 8 bases stayed unmatched. The CDR3 has 16 residues. This chain's CDR3 is CASSLSALAATGELFF. The DNA for the CDR3 is TGCGCCAGCAGCTTGAGTGCCCTAGCGGCTACCGGGGAGCTGTTTTTT.

V gene TRBV9 combines with J gene TRBJ1-2; 10 bases align to TRBD1. Germline V gene sequence: CDR1 SGDLS, CDR2 YYNGEE. CDR3 length equals 16 residues. V lost 4 bases, J lost 7 bases, and 13 bases stayed unmatched. CDR3 amino acids: CASSPTPGQGVGGYTF. The DNA for the CDR3 is TGTGCCAGCAGCCCCACTCCAGGACAGGGGGTCGGTGGCTACACCTTC.

This clone was recorded a few times. The rearrangement links TRBV28 to TRBJ1-2, with a tentative D call TRBD1 (5 bases). The CDR3 runs to 13 residues. V gave up 6 bases and J gave up 3 bases, with 11 bases separating them. Germline V CDR1 and CDR2: MDHEN, SYDVKM. The CDR3 here is CASRTDSHYGYTF. DNA for the CDR3: TGTGCCAGCAGAACCGACAGTCACTATGGCTACACCTTC.

CDR3 region: CASSDPGQETLTQETQYF. CDR3 nucleotides: TGTGCCAGCAGCGATCCGGGACAGGAGACACTGACTCAAGAGACCCAGTACTTC. The V call is TRBV5-4, the J call TRBJ2-5, with TRBD1 matching over 8 bases. The CDR3 is made up of 18 amino acids. The V gene's germline CDR1 is SGHNT and CDR2 YYREEE (reference sequence). The trim removed 4 bases at V and 2 bases at J, leaving 16 bases unmatched.

The genes are TRBV29-1 and TRBJ2-1, with TRBD2 matching 9 bases. Germline CDR1 reads SQVTM; CDR2 reads ANQGSEA. V was pared by 7 bases and J by 7 bases, with 8 bases of the junction left unmatched. The length of the CDR3 is 13 residues. This CDR3 reads CSALSGSNNEQFF. DNA for the CDR3: TGCAGCGCCCTTAGCGGGAGCAATAATGAGCAGTTCTTC.

The chain recombines TRBV2 with TRBJ1-4; D might be TRBD1 (6 bases). The CDR3 contains 17 residues. Trimming pared 5 bases from V and 4 bases from J, leaving 20 bases between. The germline V gene encodes CDR1 SNHLY and CDR2 FYNNEI. CDR3 amino acids: CASSSGQTLPLNEKLFF. Written as DNA, the CDR3 is TGTGCCAGCAGTTCCGGACAGACCCTCCCTCTTAATGAAAAACTGTTTTTT.

J is TRBJ2-5 and V is TRBV5-1, with D unresolved. Looked up from germline, CDR1 is SGHRS and CDR2 is YFSETQ. This CDR3 region has 15 residues. V dropped 3 bases and J dropped 5 bases, with 17 bases sitting between them. The CDR3 DNA reads TGCGCCAGCAGCTCCCAAACCCCGTCCGGGGAGACCCAGTACTTC. Translation gives CASSSQTPSGETQYF.